These T cell receptor beta chains were read from a single sample in a study of shared clonotypes between healthy human individuals. Assay used: immunoSEQ multiplex PCR; TCRdb lists only in-frame clones, some missing. The sample includes under 850,000 clones, nearly 95% of them seen just once. Sequenced input: naive CD8+ T cells sorted from blood. Receptors were obtained from a man aged 25-40 years in good health. The CDR3 runs from the conserved cysteine through the conserved F or W. A D gene is named only where the DNA matches it firmly. The size of a clone is reported for some rows only, either as once, few or many, or as a class for expanded clones.

J gene | clone size | D gene | V gene | CDR3 DNA | CDR3 protein
TRBJ2-1 | once | TRBD2 | TRBV27 | TGTGCCAGCAGTTTATCTTTTTCAGGGCTAGCGGGAGGACCCTCCTACAATGAGCAGTTCTTC | CASSLSFSGLAGGPSYNEQFF
TRBJ2-7 | NA | TRBD2 | TRBV19 | TGTGCCAGTAGTATGGGGGGGGACGAGCAGTACTTC | CASSMGGDEQYF
TRBJ2-1 | once | NA | TRBV6-5 | TGTGCCAGCAGTTTATTTAGCCCCCCGGGAGCCAATGAGCAGTTCTTC | CASSLFSPPGANEQFF
TRBJ1-1 | NA | NA | TRBV27 | TGTGCCAGCAGTTTTGTGGGAGGAGGCACTGAAGCTTTCTTT | CASSFVGGGTEAFF
TRBJ2-7 | NA | NA | TRBV9 | TGTGCCAGCAGCCGAGAGACAACGGCGTCCTACGAGCAGTACTTC | CASSRETTASYEQYF
TRBJ2-2 | NA | NA | TRBV7-9 | TGTGCCAGCAGAAAACAGGGGAACACCGGGGAGCTGTTTTTT | CASRKQGNTGELFF
TRBJ2-7 | once | NA | TRBV10-2 | TGCGCCAGCTACGACAGTTCAAGCTCCTACGAGCAGTACTTC | CASYDSSSSYEQYF
TRBJ1-2 | NA | NA | TRBV19 | TGTGCCAGTAGTAATTGGACAGACTATGGCTACACCTTC | CASSNWTDYGYTF
TRBJ1-1 | NA | NA | TRBV28 | TGTGCCAGCAGTTTATTCGGGGTGAACACTGAAGCTTTCTTT | CASSLFGVNTEAFF
TRBJ2-7 | NA | TRBD1 | TRBV7-2 | TGTGCCAGCAGCTTAGATGAGGGGGCGACAGGCGAGCAGTACTTC | CASSLDEGATGEQYF
TRBJ1-1 | NA | NA | TRBV29-1 | TGCAGCGCCAAGGGGGACACTGAAGCTTTCTTT | CSAKGDTEAFF
TRBJ2-1 | NA | NA | TRBV9 | TGTGCCAGCAGCTTGGAGGGGAGGCTAGTTGGGAATGAGCAGTTCTTC | CASSLEGRLVGNEQFF
TRBJ1-1 | NA | NA | TRBV5-5 | TGTGCCAGCAGCACCGGACGGACAGAAATGAACACTGAAGCTTTCTTT | CASSTGRTEMNTEAFF
TRBJ2-3 | NA | TRBD1 | TRBV7-8 | TGTGCCAGCAGTGGACAGGGGTGGGGAGATACGCAGTATTTT | CASSGQGWGDTQYF
TRBJ2-7 | NA | TRBD1 | TRBV4-1 | TGCGCCAGCAGCCAAGGAGGGACAGGGGTTTACGAGCAGTACTTC | CASSQGGTGVYEQYF
TRBJ2-7 | NA | NA | TRBV7-2 | TGTGCCAGCAGCTTAGCGCTAGGGCGAAGCTCCTACGAGCAGTACTTC | CASSLALGRSSYEQYF
TRBJ2-2 | NA | NA | TRBV19 | TGTGCCAGTAGTTTGACCGATACGGGAACCGGGGAGCTGTTTTTT | CASSLTDTGTGELFF
TRBJ2-7 | NA | TRBD2 | TRBV4-3 | TGCGCCAGCAGCCTCCTAGCGGGAAGGGTTTACGAGCAGTACTTC | CASSLLAGRVYEQYF
TRBJ2-7 | NA | NA | TRBV7-9 | TGTGCCAGCAGCACGTCCAGCTCCTACGAGCAGTACTTC | CASSTSSSYEQYF
TRBJ1-2 | NA | TRBD1 | TRBV9 | TGTGCCAGCAGCCCATACCGGACAGGGGGCAATAACTATGGCTACACCTTC | CASSPYRTGGNNYGYTF
TRBJ2-5 | NA | TRBD1 | TRBV15 | TGTGCCACCAGCAGATCCGGGACAGGCGGCGAGACCCAGTACTTC | CATSRSGTGGETQYF
TRBJ2-1 | once | NA | TRBV12-5 | TGTGCTAGTGGTTTGGGACTCGAGCAGTTCTTC | CASGLGLEQFF
TRBJ1-4 | NA | NA | TRBV7-6 | TGTGCCAGCAGCAACAGGGAATCTGAAGATAATGAAAAACTGTTTTTT | CASSNRESEDNEKLFF
TRBJ2-5 | NA | TRBD2 | TRBV6-6 | TGTGCCAGCAGCCGGACTAGCGGGAGACAAGAGACCCAGTACTTC | CASSRTSGRQETQYF
TRBJ2-7 | NA | NA | TRBV11-2 | TGTGCCAGCAGCTTAGAGGCAGAGAGCTCCTACGAGCAGTACTTC | CASSLEAESSYEQYF
TRBJ2-3 | NA | TRBD2 | TRBV29-1 | TGCAGCGTTGAAGATCCTAGCGGGAGTCTCACAGATACGCAGTATTTT | CSVEDPSGSLTDTQYF
TRBJ1-1 | NA | NA | TRBV5-1 | TGCGCCAGCAGCTCACACACAAACACAGGGCCGGGGGCTTTCTTT | CASSSHTNTGPGAFF
TRBJ2-5 | NA | TRBD2 | TRBV5-4 | TGTGCCAGCAGTACCTGGGAGGGTGGGGAAGAGACCCAGTACTTC | CASSTWEGGEETQYF
TRBJ1-1 | NA | NA | TRBV25-1 | TGTGCCAGCAGTAGACTGAACACTGAAGCTTTCTTT | CASSRLNTEAFF
TRBJ2-2 | NA | NA | TRBV7-9 | TGTGCCAGCAGCTCTGTCGGCCTGTCTAACACCGGGGAGCTGTTTTTT | CASSSVGLSNTGELFF
TRBJ1-1 | once | NA | TRBV27 | TGTGCCAGCAGTCCCGCTTTCCAGGGGAGGAGTGGCACTGAAGCTTTCTTT | CASSPAFQGRSGTEAFF
TRBJ1-1 | NA | NA | TRBV7-9 | TGTGCCAGCAGCCGTCAGACAGGCGGGAACACTGAAGCTTTCTTT | CASSRQTGGNTEAFF
TRBJ2-3 | NA | TRBD1 | TRBV5-6 | TGTGCCAGCAGCCAAGACAGGGGCCAGGCAGATACGCAGTATTTT | CASSQDRGQADTQYF
TRBJ2-7 | NA | NA | TRBV27 | TGTGCCAGCAGTCCAACCCTTATCTACGAGCAGTACTTC | CASSPTLIYEQYF
TRBJ2-3 | few | TRBD1 | TRBV7-8 | TGTGCCAGCAGCCCAGGACAGGGGCCAGATACGCAGTATTTT | CASSPGQGPDTQYF
TRBJ1-3 | NA | NA | TRBV13 | TGTGCCAGCAGCTCACAAACCAGCCCTGGAAACACCATATATTTT | CASSSQTSPGNTIYF
TRBJ1-2 | NA | NA | TRBV9 | TGTGCCAGCAGCGTAGCGGCAGACGGCGGCTATGGCTACACCTTC | CASSVAADGGYGYTF
TRBJ2-1 | NA | TRBD1 | TRBV27 | TGTGCCAGCAGCCCAACGGACAGGTACGGTGAGCAGTTCTTC | CASSPTDRYGEQFF
TRBJ1-1 | once | NA | TRBV7-9 | TGTGCCAGCAGCTTAGGGACAGAGATTGTCCTGAGCACTGAAGCTTTCTTT | CASSLGTEIVLSTEAFF
TRBJ2-3 | NA | NA | TRBV7-3 | TGTGCCAGCAGCTTAACCCCAGGGATCACAGATACGCAGTATTTT | CASSLTPGITDTQYF
TRBJ2-1 | NA | TRBD1 | TRBV29-1 | TGCAGCGTGGGCGGGGGACAGGGGGATCCCTACAATGAGCAGTTCTTC | CSVGGGQGDPYNEQFF
TRBJ2-7 | NA | TRBD2 | TRBV5-1 | TGCGCCAGCAGCAGGTTAGCGGGAGAGGCCTACGAGCAGTACTTC | CASSRLAGEAYEQYF
TRBJ2-1 | NA | NA | TRBV4-3 | TGCGCCAGCAGCCAAGAGTGGGGGGTGGGCTACAATGAGCAGTTCTTC | CASSQEWGVGYNEQFF
TRBJ2-1 | NA | NA | TRBV28 | TGTGCCAGCAGTTTTCTAGATGAGCAGTTCTTC | CASSFLDEQFF
TRBJ2-1 | NA | NA | TRBV6-4 | TGTGCCAGCAGTAAGCGGCCATGGTCCGATGAGCAGTTCTTC | CASSKRPWSDEQFF
TRBJ1-5 | NA | NA | TRBV11-2 | TGTGCCAGCAGCTACACAAGGGGTTCCGGCCAGCCCCAGCATTTT | CASSYTRGSGQPQHF
TRBJ2-7 | NA | TRBD2 | TRBV6-5 | TGTGCCAGCAGTTACTCTCTAGCGGGAGGGGACGAGCAGTACTTC | CASSYSLAGGDEQYF
TRBJ2-7 | NA | NA | TRBV29-1 | TGCAGCGTTGAAGAGGGGGGACAGCCCTACGAGCAGTACTTC | CSVEEGGQPYEQYF
TRBJ2-1 | NA | TRBD2 | TRBV13 | TGTGCCAGCAGCATCCTTAGCGGGGGGTCCTACAATGAGCAGTTCTTC | CASSILSGGSYNEQFF
TRBJ2-1 | NA | TRBD2 | TRBV7-9 | TGTGCCAGCAACCAACTAGCGGTAAATTACAATGAGCAGTTCTTC | CASNQLAVNYNEQFF
TRBJ1-1 | NA | NA | TRBV6-6 | TGTGCCAGCAGTCCGGGACATTTGAACACTGAAGCTTTCTTT | CASSPGHLNTEAFF
TRBJ2-7 | NA | TRBD2 | TRBV27 | TGTGCCAGCAGCGGGGGGAGGGGTTTCTACGAGCAGTACTTC | CASSGGRGFYEQYF
TRBJ2-5 | NA | NA | TRBV7-8 | TGTGCCAGCAGCTACCGGCGGTACCAAGAGACCCAGTACTTC | CASSYRRYQETQYF
TRBJ2-7 | NA | TRBD2 | TRBV10-3 | TGTGCCATCAGTGAAAACAGCGGGACGAACTACGAGCAGTACTTC | CAISENSGTNYEQYF
TRBJ2-1 | once | NA | TRBV5-1 | TGCGCCAGCAGCTTGGTCCCCGGACAAGTATCCGAGCAGTTCTTC | CASSLVPGQVSEQFF
TRBJ2-7 | NA | NA | TRBV27 | TGTGCCAGCTCCCCGCTAGTGACGTACGAGCAGTACTTC | CASSPLVTYEQYF
TRBJ2-7 | NA | NA | TRBV27 | TGTGCCAGCAGTTCCACCAGCTACGAGCAGTACTTC | CASSSTSYEQYF